This paragraph covers one T cell receptor (beta chain) sequence. What it binds is unknown. The data belong to a study of T cell responses to AZD1222 COVID-19 vaccine. General observations from the study: Vaccine-related CD4 TCRs covered spike, predominating at 160-218 and 743-854.

CDR1 and CDR2 (germline): KGHDR, SFDVKD. CDR3 length equals 16 residues. V was trimmed by 4 bases and J by 5 bases, leaving 17 bases between them. Repertoires were generated with immunoSEQ multiplex PCR, while TCRdb's copy carries only in-frame clones and drops some. Of some 150,000 clones in the sample, approximately 89% were seen once. This specimen consisted of peripheral blood, obtained on day 0 of MenACWY control vaccination. The source is an adult in good health. The chain carries TRBV24-1 and TRBJ2-1, with D perhaps matching TRBD1 or TRBD2 (5 bases each). CDR3 amino acids: CATSDRTGPIHNEQFF. The CDR3 bases are TGTGCCACCAGTGACCGGACGGGGCCGATACACAATGAGCAGTTCTTC.